Below are 32 T cell receptor beta chains sequenced from a single sample in a study of OX40 agonist ivuxolimab in advanced cancers. The protocol used for the library was the immunoSEQ multiplex PCR assay. In TCRdb, the immuneACCESS table is reduced to in-frame sequences with V and J assigned. These tables do not hold every clone; where another copy was compared, an unresolved V gene accounts for under half, and the others remain unexplained. For this sample the table gives about 8,700 clones, of which 88% were detected only once. Together, the top ten hold 15% to 20% of the sample. The starting material was CD4+ or CD8+ T cells sorted from blood, obtained in a trial of the OX40 agonist ivuxolimab. All receptors come from an adult with an advanced solid tumor such as melanoma, head and neck, liver or kidney cancer.

The chain uses TRBV12-5 and TRBJ1-5; 8 bases map to TRBD1. The junction had 5 bases not matched to a gene; V was cut back by 7 bases and J by 6 bases. The CDR3 totals 13 residues. Looked up from germline, CDR1 is LGHNT and CDR2 is FRNRAP. Here the CDR3 DNA reads TGTGCTAGTGCCTCAGGGGGCGGTCAGCCCCAGCATTTT. Its protein product is CASASGGGQPQHF.

CDR3 in DNA: TGTGCCAGTAGCGGGGCTACCTACGAGCAGTACTTC. Amino acids: CASSGATYEQYF. This chain joins TRBV11-2 and TRBJ2-7; 8 bases are a match to TRBD2. The J segment lost 2 bases and the V segment lost 9 bases, leaving 3 bases of the junction unmatched. This CDR3 is built from 12 residues. CDR1 is SGHAT and CDR2 is FQNNGV in the germline V gene.

The gene calls are TRBV6-6 and TRBJ1-2; a weak D match, TRBD1 (5 bases). CDR1 is MNHNY, CDR2 SVGAGI, per germline (reference sequence). The CDR3 totals 14 residues. V was clipped by 4 bases and J by 8 bases, with 17 bases between them. CDR3 nucleotide sequence: TGTGCCAGCAGTTTAGGACAAATAAGGCAAGGCTACACCTTC. It yields the protein CASSLGQIRQGYTF.

V usage is TRBV28 and J usage is TRBJ1-5, with unresolved D. V was trimmed by 5 bases and J by 8 bases, leaving 13 bases between them. Looked up from germline, CDR1 is MDHEN and CDR2 is SYDVKM. The CDR3 has 13 amino acids. This CDR3 reads CASSPYGWEPQHF. The CDR3 nucleotides are TGTGCCAGCAGTCCCTATGGATGGGAGCCCCAGCATTTT.

The chain links TRBV30 to TRBJ1-5, with TRBD1 identical over 7 bases. The J segment lost 7 bases and the V segment lost 4 bases, leaving 7 bases of the junction unmatched. Germline values: CDR1 GTSNPN, CDR2 SVGIG (reference sequence). The CDR3 totals 13 residues. DNA for the CDR3: TGTGCCTGGATTACAGGGGAAGGGCAGCCCCAGCATTTT. Amino acid sequence: CAWITGEGQPQHF.

The CDR3 DNA sequence: TGCGCCAGCAGCCCCGATGGGGGGCCGGGAGCTTTCTTT. Its protein is CASSPDGGPGAFF. This chain links TRBV5-1 with TRBJ1-1; tentatively, D is TRBD1 (6 bases). V shed 4 bases and J shed 10 bases, with 17 bases lying between them. The CDR3 totals 13 residues. CDR1 and CDR2 from the germline V gene are SGHRS and YFSETQ.

The rearrangement links TRBV7-9 to TRBJ1-1, with D unclear. The CDR3 is 15 residues long. Trimming shortened V by 5 bases and J by 3 bases, and 16 bases separated the two germline ends. The germline CDR1 and CDR2 sequences are SEHNR and FQNEAQ (reference sequence). As DNA, the CDR3 is TGTGCCAGCAGCATCCCGCACCCCCCGTACACTGAAGCTTTCTTT. Translation: CASSIPHPPYTEAFF.

This clone has a single count. The genes are TRBV4-3 and TRBJ1-2; TRBD1 might be the D (6 bases). Trimming removed 1 base from V and 8 bases from J, with 11 bases in between. The CDR3 length is 13 residues. Per the germline V gene, CDR1 is LGHNA and CDR2 is YSLEER. CDR3: CASSQVTGWGYTF. The CDR3 region has the DNA TGCGCCAGCAGCCAAGTCACAGGGTGGGGCTACACCTTC.

The genes are TRBV5-1 and TRBJ1-2; D remains unclear. V lost 1 base, J lost 7 bases, and 8 bases lay in between. The CDR3 contains 12 residues. The germline V gene encodes CDR1 SGHRS and CDR2 YFSETQ. DNA of the CDR3: TGCGCCAGCAGCTTGTCTTACGGTGGCTACACCTTC. This codes for CASSLSYGGYTF. Filled out from reference TRBV5-1 and TRBJ1-2, the complete variable domain reads KAGVTQTPRYLIKTRGQQVTLSCSPISGHRSVSWYQQTPGQGLQFLFEYFSETQRNKGNFPGRFSGRQFSNSRSEMNVSTLELGDSALYLCASSLSYGGYTFGSGTRLTVV.

This clone showed up just a few times. The DNA of the CDR3 is TGTGCCATTGAGGGGTACGACTACAATGAGCAGTTCTTC. Amino acid sequence: CAIEGYDYNEQFF. V usage is TRBV7-9 and J usage is TRBJ2-1; D is tentatively TRBD1 or TRBD2 (5 bases each). In germline, CDR1 is SEHNR, CDR2 FQNEAQ (reference sequence). The V end lost 10 bases, the J end lost 3 bases, and 13 bases lay between the germline ends. The CDR3 is 13 residues long. The whole variable domain, remainder taken from reference TRBV7-9 and TRBJ2-1, is DTGVSQNPRHKITKRGQNVTFRCDPISEHNRLYWYRQTLGQGPEFLTYFQNEAQLEKSRLLSDRFSAERPKGSFSTLEIQRTEQGDSAMYLCAIEGYDYNEQFFGPGTRLTVL.

The CDR3 DNA follows: TGTGCCAGCAGCCACACAGAGGGGGCGGGAGAGTTCACCGGGGAGCTGTTTTTT. Protein sequence: CASSHTEGAGEFTGELFF. The rearrangement uses TRBV4-2 and TRBJ2-2; D is tentatively TRBD1 or TRBD2 (7 bases each). Germline CDR1 is LGHNA and CDR2 is YNFKEQ. The CDR3 loop spans 18 amino acids. Trimming removed 3 bases at V and 4 bases at J, with 21 bases between.

This sequence joins TRBV27 and TRBJ2-7; D remains unclear. The CDR3 spans 16 residues. V was cut by 0 bases and J by 0 bases, with 12 bases left in between. Germline V lookup: CDR1 MNHEY, CDR2 SMNVEV (reference sequence). The CDR3, as DNA: TGTGCCAGCAGTTTATCGTGGCAGTTAAGCTCCTACGAGCAGTACTTC. Its translation is CASSLSWQLSSYEQYF.

This clone has only one observation. The CDR3 bases are TGTGCCAGCAGCTCTAGCGGGAGTAGGCAAGAGACCCAGTACTTC. Protein: CASSSSGSRQETQYF. V usage is TRBV11-2 and J usage is TRBJ2-5, with 10 positions matching TRBD2. Germline trimming cut 4 bases from V and 2 bases from J; bases unmatched to any gene: 4. Germline V gene data show CDR1 as SGHAT and CDR2 as FQNNGV. CDR3 length: 15 amino acids.

The chain has TRBV6-1 and TRBJ2-7; 9 bases agree with TRBD1. Germline loops: CDR1 MNHNS, CDR2 SASEGT. The length of the CDR3 is 14 residues. The V gene end was trimmed by 6 bases and the J gene end by 5 bases; junction bases not matched to a gene: 8. This CDR3 is CASSLTGGIDEQYF. DNA of the CDR3: TGTGCCAGCAGCCTGACAGGGGGGATTGACGAGCAGTACTTC.

The chain couples TRBV5-5 to TRBJ1-5, with TRBD1 matching over 7 bases. This CDR3 region has 16 residues. CDR1 is SGHKS and CDR2 is YYEKEE in the germline V gene (reference sequence). Trimming cost V 1 base and J 3 bases; bases outside gene matches: 7. The CDR3 loop is CASSLFTTGTNQPQHF. In nucleotides, the CDR3 is TGTGCCAGCAGCTTGTTTACGACAGGGACCAATCAGCCCCAGCATTTT.

This clone appeared a few times. V usage is TRBV4-3 and J usage is TRBJ2-3; D unresolved. Germline CDR1 and CDR2: LGHNA and YSLEER. The CDR3 contains 15 residues. V shed 0 bases and J shed 2 bases, with 9 bases lying between them. Here the CDR3 DNA reads TGCGCCAGCAGCCAAGATGGCATACCCACAGATACGCAGTATTTT. This translates into CASSQDGIPTDTQYF.

J is TRBJ2-1 and V is TRBV7-2; TRBD2 might be the D (5 bases). Trimming took 2 bases from V and 9 from J, leaving 8 bases between them. The CDR3 is 12 residues long. From germline, CDR1 is SGHTA and CDR2 FQGNSA. The CDR3 here is CASSLYGVEQFF. The CDR3 DNA sequence: TGTGCCAGCAGCTTATACGGGGTTGAGCAGTTCTTC.

The genes are TRBV28 and TRBJ2-5; TRBD1 matches 8 bases. The CDR3 is 16 residues long. After removal of 3 bases from V and 5 bases from J, the junction contained 11 bases not matched to a gene. Germline CDR1 MDHEN, CDR2 SYDVKM. The CDR3 region has the DNA TGTGCCAGCAGTTTCCTCCAGGGGGCGGTCGGGGAGACCCAGTACTTC. Amino acid sequence: CASSFLQGAVGETQYF.

This clone is a singleton in its sample. The genes are TRBV7-9 and TRBJ1-1; D is unclear. Germline V gene data show CDR1 as SEHNR and CDR2 as FQNEAQ (reference sequence). CDR3 length equals 15 residues. V was cut by 2 bases and J by 1 base, with 11 bases left in between. The CDR3 here is CASSLILGGNTEAFF. CDR3 coding DNA: TGTGCCAGCAGCTTAATCCTCGGTGGGAACACTGAAGCTTTCTTT.

The J gene is TRBJ2-5, the V gene TRBV4-1, with D tentatively TRBD1 or TRBD2 (5 bases each). CDR3 size: 12 residues. Germline values: CDR1 MGHRA, CDR2 YSYEKL. With 1 base removed from V and 5 bases from J, the gap between germline ends came to 5 bases. The CDR3 coding sequence is TGCGCCAGCAGCCAAGGGGGGGAGACCCAGTACTTC. Translating it yields CASSQGGETQYF.

V and J are TRBV9 and TRBJ1-2, with a weak D call TRBD1 (6 bases). V was clipped by 0 bases and J by 1 base, with 10 bases between them. Per the germline V gene, CDR1 is SGDLS and CDR2 is YYNGEE. The CDR3 runs to 15 residues. The CDR3 loop is CASSVEGGINYGYTF. The CDR3 nucleotides read TGTGCCAGCAGCGTAGAGGGGGGCATTAACTATGGCTACACCTTC.

The V and J genes are TRBV5-6 and TRBJ2-7; D ambiguous. The CDR3 has 14 amino acids. Germline lookup yields CDR1 SGHDT and CDR2 YYEEEE. V lost 0 bases and J lost 0, with 7 bases in between. The CDR3 bases are TGTGCCAGCAGCTTGGTCGGTAGCTCCTACGAGCAGTACTTC. It translates to CASSLVGSSYEQYF.

This sequence joins TRBV28 and TRBJ2-6; D possibly corresponds to TRBD1 (5 bases). The CDR3 totals 19 residues. V was clipped by 7 bases and J by 0 bases, with 22 bases between them. The V gene's germline CDR1 is MDHEN and CDR2 SYDVKM. CDR3 amino acids: CASTALGAFHYSGANVLTF. The CDR3 DNA reads as TGTGCCAGCACCGCCCTTGGGGCCTTTCATTACTCTGGGGCCAACGTCCTGACTTTC.

The chain carries TRBV18 and TRBJ2-5; D call uncertain. The CDR3 runs 13 residues. Germline V CDR1 and CDR2: KGHSH, LQKENI. Trimming took off 0 bases at V and 4 bases at J, with 6 bases between the two ends. The CDR3 region is CASSPPYGETQYF. In DNA form, the CDR3 reads TGTGCCAGCTCACCACCCTACGGAGAGACCCAGTACTTC. The variable domain in full, completed from reference TRBV18 and TRBJ2-5, reads NAGVMQNPRHLVRRRGQEARLRCSPMKGHSHVYWYRQLPEEGLKFMVYLQKENIIDESGMPKERFSAEFPKEGPSILRIQQVVRGDSAAYFCASSPPYGETQYFGPGTRLLVL.

The V and J genes are TRBV19 and TRBJ2-2; 7 bases fit TRBD1. The length of the CDR3 is 15 residues. In germline, CDR1 is LNHDA, CDR2 SQIVND (reference sequence). With V trimmed by 5 bases and J by 2 bases, 5 bases remained unmatched. CDR3 region: CASSPYRGNTGELFF. In nucleotides, the CDR3 is TGTGCCAGTAGTCCCTACAGGGGAAACACCGGGGAGCTGTTTTTT.

This rearrangement joins TRBV5-1 to TRBJ2-1; D possibly uses TRBD1 or TRBD2 (5 bases each). Per the germline V gene, CDR1 is SGHRS and CDR2 is YFSETQ. This CDR3 comprises 15 residues. Trimming took 2 bases from V and 5 from J, leaving 14 bases between them. The CDR3 loop reads CASSFNWGSNNEQFF. In nucleotides, the CDR3 is TGCGCCAGCAGCTTTAACTGGGGGTCTAACAATGAGCAGTTCTTC.

The chain uses TRBV5-1 and TRBJ2-1, with 12 nucleotides matching TRBD1. The CDR3 loop spans 18 amino acids. V shed 4 bases, J shed 8 bases, and the junction held 16 bases outside the gene matches. Per the germline V gene, CDR1 is SGHRS and CDR2 is YFSETQ. The CDR3 nucleotides are TGCGCCAGCAGCCTAGAACCGGCCGGGACAGGGGGCGGGGATGAGCAGTTCTTC. It codes for CASSLEPAGTGGGDEQFF.

This clone was seen a single time. CDR3 nucleotide sequence: TGTGCCAGCAGTGAGGGGACCGGGGAGCTGTTTTTT. It codes for CASSEGTGELFF. V usage is TRBV2 and J usage is TRBJ2-2; no definite D call. This CDR3 comprises 12 residues. V shed 3 bases and J shed 5 bases, with 4 bases lying between them. CDR1 is SNHLY and CDR2 is FYNNEI in the germline V gene.

The chain combines TRBV7-8 with TRBJ2-6; D unclear. Germline lookup yields CDR1 SGHVS and CDR2 FQNEAQ. Trimming left V 4 bases short and J 19 bases short, with 35 bases between. This CDR3 region has 18 residues. The CDR3 DNA is TGTGCCAGCAGCTCGTCATGGTTACCCACAAAGTCGGGCCAACGTCCTACTTTC. Protein: CASSSSWLPTKSGQRPTF.

The chain joins TRBV27 to TRBJ1-1; a possible D gene is TRBD1 (5 bases). The CDR3 has 11 residues. V dropped 7 bases and J dropped 5 bases, with 8 bases sitting between them. CDR1 and CDR2 from the germline V gene are MNHEY and SMNVEV (reference sequence). Here the CDR3 DNA reads TGTGCCAGCATCGAGGGGACTGAAGCTTTCTTT. Amino acid sequence: CASIEGTEAFF.

CDR3 nucleotides: TGTGCCAGCAGGGAATGGGACACGAACACCGGGGAGCTGTTTTTT. It codes for CASREWDTNTGELFF. V and J are TRBV28 and TRBJ2-2; tentative D call: TRBD1 (6 bases). Trimming shortened V by 6 bases and J by 0 bases, and 11 bases separated the two germline ends. CDR1 is MDHEN and CDR2 is SYDVKM in the germline V gene. The CDR3 length is 15 residues.

The gene calls are TRBV30 and TRBJ2-7, with a tentative D call TRBD2 (5 bases). The CDR3 loop spans 12 amino acids. The germline V gene has CDR1 GTSNPN and CDR2 SVGIG (reference sequence). V lost 3 bases, J lost 2 bases, and 8 bases lay in between. CDR3 protein: CAWRDGAYEQYF. The CDR3 DNA sequence: TGTGCCTGGAGAGACGGGGCCTACGAGCAGTACTTC. Based on the CDR3 plus reference TRBV30 and TRBJ2-7, the full variable domain is SQTIHQWPATLVQPVGSPLSLECTVEGTSNPNLYWYRQAAGRGLQLLFYSVGIGQISSEVPQNLSASRPQDRQFILSSKKLLLSDSGFYLCAWRDGAYEQYFGPGTRLTVT.